This T cell receptor beta chain was sequenced in a study of blood T cell repertoires in COVID-19. This clone was observed once. TCRdb keeps only in-frame clones here, not all; method: immunoSEQ multiplex PCR. The sample holds about 210,000 clones, 75% to 85% seen once. Germline loops: CDR1 MNHEY, CDR2 SVGEGT. Trimming at V came to 0 bases and at J to 0 bases, leaving 7 bases not matched to a gene. The CDR3 extends over 17 amino acids. The TCR originated in a human donor in a cohort sampled during active COVID-19. The V call is TRBV6-2 or TRBV6-3, the J call TRBJ2-5; 7 bases are a match to TRBD2. The sample taken for sequencing was peripheral blood. This CDR3 reads CASSYSFIGGYQETQYF. Here the CDR3 DNA reads TGTGCCAGCAGTTACTCGTTTATCGGGGGGTACCAAGAGACCCAGTACTTC.